Following are 11 T cell receptor beta chains from one sample sequenced in a study of cytomegalovirus exposure and HLA in healthy donors. PCR amplification relied on 60 Vbeta primers (plus 13 Jbeta primers). Some clones are missing from TCRdb's copy, which holds only in-frame ones; the method was immunoSEQ multiplex PCR. The table records 150,000 or so clones, around 80% of them present only once. The sequencing sample was made of PBMCs. The receptors here all came from a male donor in good health and CMV-seropositive.

This clone was observed a few times. The chain is built from TRBV4-3 and TRBJ1-2; 10 bases match TRBD1. The CDR3 extends over 17 amino acids. Germline V gives CDR1 LGHNA, CDR2 YSLEER. Germline trimming cut 0 bases from V and 5 bases from J; bases unmatched to any gene: 9. CDR3 region: CASSQDLAGQGTYGYTF. The CDR3 DNA reads TGCGCCAGCAGCCAAGATTTGGCGGGACAGGGGACGTATGGCTACACCTTC.

This clone has just a few counts. The chain uses TRBV11-3 and TRBJ2-7, with 9 positions matching TRBD1. Germline V gives CDR1 SGHNT, CDR2 YENEEA. The length of the CDR3 is 12 residues. Trimming removed 5 bases from V and 7 bases from J; junction bases left unmatched: 3. Written as DNA, the CDR3 is TGTGCCAGCAGCGACAGGGGGTGGGAGCAGTACTTC. It encodes CASSDRGWEQYF.

The V and J genes are TRBV25-1 and TRBJ2-5, with a tentative D call TRBD1 (6 bases). V dropped 2 bases and J dropped 0 bases, with 10 bases sitting between them. This CDR3 comprises 15 residues. Germline loops: CDR1 MGHDK, CDR2 SYGVNS. As DNA, the CDR3 is TGTGCCAGCAGTGAAAAGGACAGTTACCAAGAGACCCAGTACTTC. It specifies CASSEKDSYQETQYF.

The rearrangement joins TRBV9 to TRBJ2-5; TRBD2 matches 12 bases. V dropped 0 bases and J dropped 4; count of bases not matched to a gene: 7. Germline V gene data show CDR1 as SGDLS and CDR2 as YYNGEE. The CDR3 extends over 17 amino acids. The CDR3 DNA sequence: TGTGCCAGCAGCGTAGACGGACTAGCGGGACGGGGAGAGACCCAGTACTTC. Protein sequence: CASSVDGLAGRGETQYF.

The V and J genes are TRBV7-6 and TRBJ2-1, with D hard to call. CDR1 is SGHVS, CDR2 FNYEAQ, per germline. The CDR3 contains 12 residues. V dropped 2 bases and J dropped 6 bases, with 5 bases sitting between them. The CDR3 protein is CASSLSTNEQFF. CDR3 sequence (DNA): TGTGCCAGCAGCTTAAGCACCAATGAGCAGTTCTTC.

The V and J genes are TRBV27 and TRBJ2-7; 7 nucleotides align to TRBD2. Germline CDR1 MNHEY, CDR2 SMNVEV (reference sequence). V shed 4 bases and J 4 bases; nucleotides not matched to a gene: 4. CDR3 length: 13 amino acids. The CDR3 coding sequence is TGTGCCAGCAGTTCTGCGGGAGCTTACGAGCAGTACTTC. This gives the protein CASSSAGAYEQYF.

This rearrangement joins TRBV2 to TRBJ2-3; 7 nucleotides match TRBD1. This CDR3 contains 14 residues. From germline, CDR1 is SNHLY and CDR2 FYNNEI. With 9 bases clipped from V and 1 base from J, the junction kept 7 bases outside the gene matches. CDR3 protein: CARVTGAGTDTQYF. The CDR3 DNA follows: TGTGCCAGGGTAACAGGGGCCGGCACAGATACGCAGTATTTT. Based on the CDR3 plus reference TRBV2 and TRBJ2-3, the full variable domain is EPEVTQTPSHQVTQMGQEVILRCVPISNHLYFYWYRQILGQKVEFLVSFYNNEISEKSEIFDDQFSVERPDGSNFTLKIRSTKLEDSAMYFCARVTGAGTDTQYFGPGTRLTVL.

V is TRBV9 and J is TRBJ2-1; 7 bases agree with TRBD1. CDR1 is SGDLS and CDR2 is YYNGEE in the germline V gene. V shed 3 bases and J 3 bases; nucleotides not matched to a gene: 9. There are 16 residues in the CDR3. The CDR3 nucleotides are TGTGCCAGCAGCGCCAAGCTACGGGACAGCTACAATGAGCAGTTCTTC. It encodes CASSAKLRDSYNEQFF.

This chain uses TRBV11-2 with TRBJ2-5, with unresolved D. Matching the DNA end better, TRBJ2-7 makes the J call doubtful. This CDR3 has 10 residues. Germline V CDR1 and CDR2: SGHAT, FQNNGV. CDR3 DNA sequence: TGTGCCACTGGAGAAGGCGAGCAGTACTTC. Its translation is CATGEGEQYF.

A single count supports this clone. V and J are TRBV2 and TRBJ2-5; D gene uncertain. The V end lost 7 bases, the J end lost 2 bases, and 14 bases lay between the germline ends. Per the germline V gene, CDR1 is SNHLY and CDR2 is FYNNEI. The CDR3 covers 14 residues. The CDR3 sequence is CASNLFQNQETQYF. The CDR3, as DNA: TGTGCCAGCAATCTGTTTCAGAATCAAGAGACCCAGTACTTC.

This chain uses TRBV10-3 with TRBJ1-1, with TRBD1 matching over 9 bases. Trimming took 7 bases from V and 1 from J; bases not matched to a gene: 13. The CDR3 is 17 amino acids. CDR1 and CDR2 (germline): ENHRY, SYGVKD. Written as DNA, the CDR3 is TGTGCCATCACTAACCCGGGACAGGGACCTTCGAACACTGAAGCTTTCTTT. It encodes CAITNPGQGPSNTEAFF.